This is a list of T cell receptor beta chains from one sample in a study of cytomegalovirus exposure and HLA in healthy donors. Clones were read by immunoSEQ multiplex PCR, and TCRdb kept only the in-frame ones, dropping some. The sample holds 35,000 to 40,000 clones, 90% seen once. The sequenced sample consisted of PBMCs. All receptors derive from a woman aged 18-29 years in good health and CMV-seronegative. CDR3s include the opening cysteine and the closing phenylalanine or tryptophan. Fields, in order: V gene, D gene, clone size, J gene, CDR3 length, CDR3 DNA, CDR3 protein. A D gene is named only where the DNA matches it firmly. Some rows have no size entry. The others give once, few or many, or a class for an expanded clone.

TRBV6-5	.	.	TRBJ2-7	14	TGTGCCAGCAGCGCCGTCGGCAGGGGTGGCGAGCAGTACTTC	CASSAVGRGGEQYF
TRBV6-5	.	.	TRBJ1-3	14	TGTGCCAGCAGGTCCTTAGGGGGAGGAAACACCATATATTTT	CASRSLGGGNTIYF
TRBV7-6	.	.	TRBJ2-1	17	TGTGCCAGCAGCTTATTGGGGGGTTCGGACCACTACAATGAGCAGTTCTTC	CASSLLGGSDHYNEQFF
TRBV4-1	.	few	TRBJ1-1	14	TGCGCCAGCAGCCAAGATGCGACAGGCACTGAAGCTTTCTTT	CASSQDATGTEAFF
TRBV5-1	TRBD1	.	TRBJ1-1	14	TGCGCCAGCAGCCCCAAGACAGGGGGCACTGAAGCTTTCTTT	CASSPKTGGTEAFF
TRBV19	TRBD1	.	TRBJ1-4	17	TGTGCCAGTAGTATAGACTGGACAGGGATCGGTTATGAAAAACTGTTTTTT	CASSIDWTGIGYEKLFF
TRBV7-9	TRBD2	.	TRBJ2-3	15	TGTTCCAGCAGCCTCGGACTAGGGAGCACAGATACGCAGTATTTT	CSSSLGLGSTDTQYF
TRBV5-1	.	.	TRBJ2-1	18	TGCGCCAGCAGCTTCGGGATCCCACCGTCAAGCTCCTACAATGAGCAGTTCTTC	CASSFGIPPSSSYNEQFF
TRBV11-3	TRBD1	.	TRBJ2-2	15	TGTGCCAGCAGCCGAGACAGGGGGCTGATCGGGGAGCTGTTTTTT	CASSRDRGLIGELFF
TRBV4-1	TRBD1	.	TRBJ1-4	16	TGCGCCAGCAGCCAGCTCACGGGAGGGACAGGGCGAAAACTGTTTTTT	CASSQLTGGTGRKLFF
TRBV5-8	.	once	TRBJ2-1	11	TGTGCCAGCAGCTTACTAAATGAGCAGTTCTTC	CASSLLNEQFF
TRBV6-6	.	.	TRBJ1-4	14	TGTGCCAGCAGTTACGGGGGGTTGTCTGAAAAACTGTTTTTT	CASSYGGLSEKLFF
TRBV21-1	.	.	TRBJ1-1	15	TGTGCCAGCAGCAAGAGGGACAGGGGGTTCACTGAAGCTTTCTTT	CASSKRDRGFTEAFF
TRBV30	.	.	TRBJ2-1	14	TGTGCCTGGAAAGAGGGCGGCGGCCACAATGAGCAGTTCTTC	CAWKEGGGHNEQFF
TRBV9	.	.	TRBJ2-1	15	TGTGCCAGCAGCGGAGGGAGTAGACCCTACAATGAGCAGTTCTTC	CASSGGSRPYNEQFF
TRBV14	TRBD2	.	TRBJ2-1	14	TGTGCCAGCAGCTCATGGACTAGCGTGAATGAGCAGTTCTTC	CASSSWTSVNEQFF
TRBV21-1	.	.	TRBJ2-5	19	TGTGCCAGCACCAAATGGGAGGGACAGGGAAGGACTAAGGCGGAGACCCAGTACTTC	CASTKWEGQGRTKAETQYF
TRBV28	.	.	TRBJ1-2	14	TGTGCCAGCAGTTCGAGCCCGATTAACTATGGCTACACCTTC	CASSSSPINYGYTF
TRBV7-2	.	.	TRBJ2-1	16	TGTGCCAGCAGCTTAGATCTTCTAGCAGCTTACAATGAGCAGTTCTTC	CASSLDLLAAYNEQFF
TRBV5-6	TRBD2	.	TRBJ2-7	18	TGTGCCAGCAGCTTCTTAGCGGGAGGGATGAAACTCCTATACGAGCAGTACTTC	CASSFLAGGMKLLYEQYF
TRBV2	.	.	TRBJ2-3	14	TGTGCCAGCCCGACTAGAGAGGTTGGGGATACGCAGTATTTT	CASPTREVGDTQYF
TRBV30	.	.	TRBJ2-7	15	TGTGCCTGGAGTGTTTTGGGAGCATCCTACTACGAGCAGTACTTC	CAWSVLGASYYEQYF
TRBV25-1	.	few	TRBJ2-3	13	TGTGCCAGCAGTGAAGGGCTTCCTGATACGCAGTATTTT	CASSEGLPDTQYF
TRBV27	TRBD1	.	TRBJ1-5	15	TGTGCCAGCAGTTTACTGGGACAGCCGCGTCAGCCCCAGCATTTT	CASSLLGQPRQPQHF
TRBV28	.	.	TRBJ2-7	17	TGTGCCAGCAGTCAAGACGACAGGCCCCTAGGTTCCTACGAGCAGTACTTC	CASSQDDRPLGSYEQYF
TRBV10-3	TRBD2	.	TRBJ2-7	14	TGTGCCATCAGCGGGACTAGCGGCTCCTACGAGCAGTACTTC	CAISGTSGSYEQYF
TRBV10-3	TRBD1	.	TRBJ2-7	16	TGTGCCATCAGTGGGGGGTCGGCAGGGGGATCCTACGAGCAGTACTTC	CAISGGSAGGSYEQYF
TRBV2	TRBD2	.	TRBJ2-3	18	TGTGCCAGCAGTAACCCATGGAGCTTAGCGGGGGGGGGAGATACGCAGTATTTT	CASSNPWSLAGGGDTQYF
TRBV5-5	TRBD1	once	TRBJ2-7	15	TGTGCCAGCAGCCTACAGGGGTCTTCGGTCTACGAGCAGTACTTC	CASSLQGSSVYEQYF
TRBV4-2	.	.	TRBJ1-2	16	TGTGCCAGCAGCCAAGGTGGGCAGGAATTGGCTTATGGCTACACCTTC	CASSQGGQELAYGYTF
TRBV6-4	.	.	TRBJ2-1	15	TGTGCCAGCAGTGACTCGGGGAGTCCCTACAATGAGCAGTTCTTC	CASSDSGSPYNEQFF
TRBV5-1	TRBD1	once	TRBJ2-2	20	TGCGCCAGCAGCTTGGTGGGACAGGGGTCGGTCGGGGCGAACACCGGGGAGCTGTTTTTT	CASSLVGQGSVGANTGELFF
TRBV10-3	.	.	TRBJ2-3	15	TGTGCCATCAACGGAGCGGAGTTCAGCACAGATACGCAGTATTTT	CAINGAEFSTDTQYF
TRBV28	TRBD1	.	TRBJ1-5	17	TGTGCCAGCAGTTTCGTGACAGGGGATTATAGCAATCAGCCCCAGCATTTT	CASSFVTGDYSNQPQHF
TRBV5-4	TRBD1	.	TRBJ2-1	15	TGTGCCAGCAGCTTTTCCGGGACAGGGTACAATGAGCAGTTCTTC	CASSFSGTGYNEQFF
TRBV28	.	.	TRBJ2-7	14	TGTGCCAGCCTGGAACGGGGGACGATTCGCGAGCAGTACTTC	CASLERGTIREQYF
TRBV7-6	.	once	TRBJ2-5	16	TGTGCCAGCAGCTGGGGTGCCGATGAGGGCCAAGAGACCCAGTACTTC	CASSWGADEGQETQYF
TRBV11-1	.	.	TRBJ2-7	14	TGTGCCAGCAGCCCATGGGACAACTCCTACGAGCAGTACTTC	CASSPWDNSYEQYF
TRBV5-1	.	.	TRBJ2-2	14	TGCGCCAGCAGCATCCAGGGTGGCACCGGGGAGCTGTTTTTT	CASSIQGGTGELFF
TRBV4-2	.	.	TRBJ2-7	11	TGTGCCAGCAGCCAATCCTACGAGCAGTACTTC	CASSQSYEQYF
TRBV28	TRBD1	once	TRBJ1-5	15	TGTGCCAGCAGTTCCCCGGGACAGGGCAATCAGCCCCAGCATTTT	CASSSPGQGNQPQHF
TRBV27	.	.	TRBJ2-7	16	TGTGCCAGCAGTCCTACTCTACCACAGAGCTCCTACGAGCAGTACTTC	CASSPTLPQSSYEQYF
TRBV28	TRBD1	.	TRBJ2-7	13	TGTGCCAGCCTCGGGACAGTAGACTACGAGCAGTACTTC	CASLGTVDYEQYF
TRBV19	.	.	TRBJ1-4	15	TGTGCCAGTAGTATCTCAGGGGCAACTAATGAAAAACTGTTTTTT	CASSISGATNEKLFF
TRBV15	TRBD2	.	TRBJ2-1	16	TGTGCCACCAGCAGGCAAGGGACTAGCGGGATCGATGAGCAGTTCTTC	CATSRQGTSGIDEQFF
TRBV2	.	.	TRBJ2-3	15	TGTGCCAGCAGTGTAACGTCCGGGAGAGCAGATACGCAGTATTTT	CASSVTSGRADTQYF
TRBV5-1	TRBD2	.	TRBJ2-7	15	TGCGCCAGCAGCTTGGCTAGCGGGAAGGGGAGCGAGCAGTACTTC	CASSLASGKGSEQYF
TRBV7-9	.	.	TRBJ1-5	13	TGTGCCAGCAGCTCCCGGCAGGATGTTGTCCAGCATTTT	CASSSRQDVVQHF
TRBV6-1	.	.	TRBJ2-6	14	TGTGCCAGCTCTCTCCGCTCTGGGGCCAACGTCCTGACTTTC	CASSLRSGANVLTF